This T cell receptor (beta chain) was captured in a study of radiotherapy plus CTLA-4 blockade in lung cancer. Sequencing used immunoSEQ multiplex PCR; TCRdb keeps in-frame clones, though not all of them. Seen here are tens of thousands of clones, approximately 80% observed once, and the top ten hold around 4.8%. Germline V CDR1 and CDR2: SGHRS, YFSETQ. V was pared by 2 bases and J by 6 bases, with 17 bases between. The CDR3 runs 15 residues. The input for sequencing was peripheral blood, taken from a patient treated with radiotherapy plus ipilimumab. The receptor was derived from a human donor with non-small cell lung cancer who had a complete response to radiotherapy plus ipilimumab. The gene calls are TRBV5-1 and TRBJ1-2; D is possibly TRBD1 (6 bases). CDR3 in DNA: TGCGCCAGCAGCTTCTCGTCGGGGGCGGTCGATGGCTACACCTTC. Its protein product is CASSFSSGAVDGYTF.